These 7 T cell receptor beta chains came from one sample sequenced in a study of T cells after yellow fever vaccination. TCRdb independently ran MiXCR on the 5' RACE reads; one entry per CDR3 protein. The table includes a few hundred thousand distinct CDR3 sequences, approximately 8% detected once. Source: PBMCs, taken about 41 days after the first yellow fever vaccination. These TCRs come from a man between 18 and 35 years old who received the YFV17D yellow fever vaccine.

The J gene is TRBJ1-5, the V gene TRBV7-2; 8 bases match TRBD1. This CDR3 is 15 amino acids long. Germline V CDR1 and CDR2: SGHTA, FQGNSA. V gave up 0 bases and J gave up 2 bases; unmatched junction bases: 0. CDR3 in DNA: TGTGCCAGCAGCTTAGCGGACAGGGGCAATCAGCCCCAGCATTTT. Its translation is CASSLADRGNQPQHF.

This clonotype was seen only a few times. This sequence joins TRBV29-1 and TRBJ1-2, with a tentative D call TRBD1 (5 bases). Germline CDR1 reads SQVTM; CDR2 reads ANQGSEA. V lost 8 bases and J 4 bases, leaving 17 bases between the germline ends. The CDR3 extends over 13 amino acids. In DNA, the CDR3 is TGCAGCTCGGCAGGTGCAGGGCCCTATGGCTACACCTTC. Its protein is CSSAGAGPYGYTF. Full variable domain (rest looked up from reference TRBV29-1 and TRBJ1-2): SAVISQKPSRDICQRGTSLTIQCQVDSQVTMMFWYRQQPGQSLTLIATANQGSEATYESGFVIDKFPISRPNLTFSTLTVSNMSPEDSSIYLCSSAGAGPYGYTFGSGTRLTVV.

V and J are TRBV6-2 or TRBV6-3 and TRBJ2-7; D is perhaps TRBD1 (5 bases). The germline V and J ends were trimmed by 0 bases and 2 bases, with 14 bases remaining between them. CDR3 length: 16 amino acids. The germline CDR1 and CDR2 sequences are MNHEY and SVGEGT. The DNA for the CDR3 is TGTGCCAGCAGTTACTCGAGTGGGATGGGGCCCTACGAGCAGTACGTC. Translation: CASSYSSGMGPYEQYV.

This clonotype was found a few times. The rearrangement links TRBV10-1 to TRBJ2-2; 7 positions agree with TRBD2. The V gene end was trimmed by 6 bases and the J gene end by 7 bases; junction bases not matched to a gene: 2. Germline-derived CDR1 and CDR2 are WNHNN and SYGVQD (reference sequence). The CDR3 consists of 12 residues. The CDR3 DNA follows: TGCGCCAGCAGCAGCGGGATCGGGGAGCTGTTTTTT. It encodes CASSSGIGELFF.

Ten or more counts support this clonotype. The chain uses TRBV6-2 or TRBV6-3 and TRBJ1-5; D gene unclear. The CDR3 loop spans 12 amino acids. Trimming removed 2 bases at V and 2 bases at J, with 1 base between. Germline CDR1 is MNHEY and CDR2 is SVGEGT. In DNA, the CDR3 is TGTGCCAGCAGTTACCGCAATCAGCCCCAGCATTTT. It codes for CASSYRNQPQHF.

This chain uses TRBV4-3 with TRBJ1-3; 8 nucleotides align to TRBD1. Germline CDR1 reads LGHNA; CDR2 reads YSLEER. Unmatched junction bases numbered 4, after V lost 0 bases and J lost 6 bases. CDR3 length equals 15 residues. The CDR3 is CASSQDYRGVNTIYF. For the CDR3, the DNA is TGCGCCAGCAGCCAAGATTACAGGGGGGTAAACACCATATATTTT.

The chain recombines TRBV6-5 with TRBJ1-1; D unclear. Trimming cost V 5 bases and J 4 bases, with 5 bases left between them. The length of the CDR3 is 11 residues. Germline loops: CDR1 MNHEY, CDR2 SVGAGI. This CDR3 is CASSSSTEAFF. CDR3 in DNA: TGTGCCAGCAGTAGTTCCACTGAAGCTTTCTTT.